The present entry profiles one T cell receptor beta chain with its context. Its antigen is unidentified. A multiplex PCR was run with 60 Vbeta primers and 13 Jbeta primers. Sequencing was performed with immunoSEQ multiplex PCR; in TCRdb, only in-frame clones are kept and a portion is missing. Altogether 200,000 to 250,000 clones are present, 60% to 80% being singletons, with the ten largest covering approximately 1.7%. This specimen comes from a study of cytomegalovirus exposure and HLA in healthy donors. Whole-study results and caveats: Within a later analysis, the majority of CMV-associated TCR beta chains appeared HLA-restricted. One cluster of highly shared sequence variants probably arose as a sequencing artifact.

CDR1 and CDR2 from the germline V gene are LNHDA and SQIVND (reference sequence). The CDR3 is 18 amino acids. J was trimmed by 8 bases and V by 5 bases; bases with no gene match: 20. Material for sequencing was PBMCs. This clonotype originated in a woman younger than 45 in good health and CMV-seronegative. The chain is built from TRBV19 and TRBJ1-4; 7 bases agree with TRBD1. CDR3 in amino acids: CASSVGQVGLPVGEKLFF. CDR3 sequence (DNA): TGTGCCAGTAGTGTCGGACAGGTAGGTCTCCCGGTCGGCGAAAAACTGTTTTTT.